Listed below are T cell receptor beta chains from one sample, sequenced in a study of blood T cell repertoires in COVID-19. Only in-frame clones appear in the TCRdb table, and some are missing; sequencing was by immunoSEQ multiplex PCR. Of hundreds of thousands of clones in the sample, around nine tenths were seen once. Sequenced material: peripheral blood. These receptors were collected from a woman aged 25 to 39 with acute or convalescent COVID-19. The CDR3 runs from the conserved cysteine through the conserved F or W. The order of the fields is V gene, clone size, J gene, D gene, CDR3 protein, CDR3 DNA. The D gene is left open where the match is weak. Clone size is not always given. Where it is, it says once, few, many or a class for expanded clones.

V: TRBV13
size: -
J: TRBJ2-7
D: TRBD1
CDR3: CASSFSGTGGSEQYF
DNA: TGTGCCAGCAGTTTTTCCGGGACAGGGGGCAGCGAGCAGTACTTC

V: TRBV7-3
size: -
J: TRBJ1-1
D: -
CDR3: CASSRFKGDTEAFF
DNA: TGTGCCAGCAGCCGGTTTAAGGGGGACACTGAAGCTTTCTTT

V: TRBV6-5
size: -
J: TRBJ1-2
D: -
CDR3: CASSYSIQGFDYGYTF
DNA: TGTGCCAGCAGTTACTCGATCCAGGGGTTCGACTATGGCTACACCTTC

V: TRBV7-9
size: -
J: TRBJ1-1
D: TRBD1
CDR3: CASSPRDRKGMNTEAFF
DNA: TGTGCCAGCAGCCCACGGGACAGGAAGGGAATGAACACTGAAGCTTTCTTT

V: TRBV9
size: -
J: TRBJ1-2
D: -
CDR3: CASSVTDLWPYGYTF
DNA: TGTGCCAGCAGCGTGACAGATCTATGGCCTTATGGCTACACCTTC

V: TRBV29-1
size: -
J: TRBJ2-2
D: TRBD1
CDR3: CSVRTGSTGELFF
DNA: TGCAGCGTGAGGACAGGGAGCACCGGGGAGCTGTTTTTT

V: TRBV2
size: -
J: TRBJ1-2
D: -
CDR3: CASSEWQGTDGYTF
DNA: TGTGCCAGCAGTGAATGGCAGGGAACGGACGGCTACACCTTC

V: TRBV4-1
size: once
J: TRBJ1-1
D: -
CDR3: CASSQAPSNTEAFF
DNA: TGCGCCAGCAGCCAAGCCCCGTCGAACACTGAAGCTTTCTTT

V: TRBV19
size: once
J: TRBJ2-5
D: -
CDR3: CASSITYRRETQYF
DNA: TGTGCCAGTAGTATAACATACAGGCGGGAGACCCAGTACTTC

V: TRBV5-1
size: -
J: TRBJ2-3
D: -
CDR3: CASSQTSSTDTQYF
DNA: TGCGCCAGCAGTCAAACTTCTAGCACAGATACGCAGTATTTT

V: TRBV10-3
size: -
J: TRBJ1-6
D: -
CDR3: CAIRDSYNSPLHF
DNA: TGTGCCATCAGGGACAGTTATAATTCACCCCTCCACTTT

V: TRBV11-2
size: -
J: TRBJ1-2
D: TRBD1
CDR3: CASSSTGAAYGYTF
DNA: TGTGCCAGCAGCTCCACAGGGGCCGCCTATGGCTACACCTTC

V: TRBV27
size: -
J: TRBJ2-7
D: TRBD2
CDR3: CASSVQGTSGAAYEQYF
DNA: TGTGCCAGCAGTGTGCAGGGAACGAGCGGGGCCGCCTACGAGCAGTACTTC

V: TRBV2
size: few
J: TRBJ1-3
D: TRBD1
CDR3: CASSRDRSLGNTIYF
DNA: TGTGCCAGCAGTCGGGACAGATCTCTTGGAAACACCATATATTTT

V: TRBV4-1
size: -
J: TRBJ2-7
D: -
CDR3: CASSLPGSEQYF
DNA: TGCGCCAGCAGCCTCCCCGGGTCCGAGCAGTACTTC

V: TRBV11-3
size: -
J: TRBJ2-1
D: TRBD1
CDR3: CASSLRSGGNYNEQFF
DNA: TGTGCCAGCAGCTTAAGGTCAGGGGGCAACTACAATGAGCAGTTCTTC

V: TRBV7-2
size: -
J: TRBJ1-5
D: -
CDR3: CASSLTGSTSNQPQHF
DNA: TGTGCCAGCAGCTTAACAGGGAGTACGAGCAATCAGCCCCAGCATTTT

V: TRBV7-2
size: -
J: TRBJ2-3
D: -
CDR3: CASSLASVIRSTDTQYF
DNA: TGTGCCAGCAGCTTAGCGTCGGTCATTAGAAGCACAGATACGCAGTATTTT

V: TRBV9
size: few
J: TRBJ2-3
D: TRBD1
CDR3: CASSPGTGDTQYF
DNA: TGTGCCAGCAGCCCCGGGACAGGGGATACGCAGTATTTT

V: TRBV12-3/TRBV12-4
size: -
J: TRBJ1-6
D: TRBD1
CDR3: CASGFQGVSPLHF
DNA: TGTGCCAGCGGATTCCAGGGGGTTTCACCCCTCCACTTT

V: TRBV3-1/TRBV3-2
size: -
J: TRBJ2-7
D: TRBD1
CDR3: CASSRWGDRGHEQYF
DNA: TGTGCCAGCAGCCGCTGGGGGGACAGGGGCCACGAGCAGTACTTC

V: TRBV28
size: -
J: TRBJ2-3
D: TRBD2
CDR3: CASSLPGTSGGVWDTQYF
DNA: TGTGCCAGCAGTTTGCCCGGGACTAGCGGGGGGGTTTGGGATACGCAGTATTTT

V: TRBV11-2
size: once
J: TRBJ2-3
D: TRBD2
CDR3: CASSSGTSVPTDTQYF
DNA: TGTGCCAGCAGCTCCGGGACTAGCGTACCCACAGATACGCAGTATTTT

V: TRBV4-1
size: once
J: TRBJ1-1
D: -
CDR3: CASSQGQFLNTEAFF
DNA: TGCGCCAGCAGCCAAGGACAGTTTTTGAACACTGAAGCTTTCTTT

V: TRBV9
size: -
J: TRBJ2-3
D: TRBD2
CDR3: CASSVVPAGRRTDTQYF
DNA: TGTGCCAGCAGCGTAGTTCCAGCGGGGAGGCGCACAGATACGCAGTATTTT

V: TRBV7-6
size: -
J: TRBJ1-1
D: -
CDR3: CASSSFTGNTEAFF
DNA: TGTGCCAGCAGCTCCTTCACAGGGAACACTGAAGCTTTCTTT